The clone carrying this TCR beta chain was detected once. Sequencing targeted TCR beta in T cells from blood (CD8+ and CD4+). The multiple sclerosis controls comprised treatment-naive patients whose relapsing-remitting disease was stable or active. The CD8+ and CD4+ T cells were negatively isolated, with the TEMRA cells enriched by FACS. V lost 2 bases and J lost 6; bases outside the gene matches: 1. Looked up from germline, CDR1 is GTSNPN and CDR2 is SVGIG (reference sequence). CDR3 size: 12 residues. The record originates from a study of CD8 T cells in Susac syndrome. Random hexamers were used to reverse transcribe about 0.5 to 1 ug of RNA. One entry per CDR3 protein, called by TCRdb with MiXCR from the immunoSEQ multiplex PCR reads. The repertoire consists of approximately 130,000 distinct CDR3 sequences, with approximately 90% occurring once and the leading ten covering 0.24%.

The sequencing input was CD8+ T cells from PBMCs. This TCR was sampled from a human donor with multiple sclerosis. The chain links TRBV30 to TRBJ2-1, with 7 bases fitting TRBD2. DNA for the CDR3: TGTGCCTGGAGTTTAGCGGGCAATGAGCAGTTCTTC. It codes for CAWSLAGNEQFF.